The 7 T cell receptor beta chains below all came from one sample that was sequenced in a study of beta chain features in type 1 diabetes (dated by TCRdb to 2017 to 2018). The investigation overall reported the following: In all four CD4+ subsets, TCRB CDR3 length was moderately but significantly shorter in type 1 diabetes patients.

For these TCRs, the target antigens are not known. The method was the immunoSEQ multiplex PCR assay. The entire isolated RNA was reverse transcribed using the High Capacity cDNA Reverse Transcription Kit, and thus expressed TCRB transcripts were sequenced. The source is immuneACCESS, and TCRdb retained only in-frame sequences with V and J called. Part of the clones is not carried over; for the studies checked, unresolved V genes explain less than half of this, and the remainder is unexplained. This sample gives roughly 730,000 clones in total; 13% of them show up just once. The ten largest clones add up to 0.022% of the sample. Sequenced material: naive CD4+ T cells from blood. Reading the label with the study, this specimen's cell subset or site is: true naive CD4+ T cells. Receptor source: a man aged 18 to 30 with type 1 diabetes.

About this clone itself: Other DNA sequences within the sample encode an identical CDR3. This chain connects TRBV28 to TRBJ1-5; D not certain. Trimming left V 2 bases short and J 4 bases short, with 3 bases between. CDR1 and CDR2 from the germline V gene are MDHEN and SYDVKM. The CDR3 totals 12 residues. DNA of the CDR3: TGTGCCAGCAGTTTACTTAATCAGCCCCAGCATTTT. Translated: CASSLLNQPQHF.

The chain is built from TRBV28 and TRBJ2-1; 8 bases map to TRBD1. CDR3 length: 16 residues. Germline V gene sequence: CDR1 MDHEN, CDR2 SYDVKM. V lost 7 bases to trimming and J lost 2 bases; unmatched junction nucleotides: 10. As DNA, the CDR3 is TGTGCCAGCAAACTAGCCCCAGGGGGCGCCTACAATGAGCAGTTCTTC. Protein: CASKLAPGGAYNEQFF.

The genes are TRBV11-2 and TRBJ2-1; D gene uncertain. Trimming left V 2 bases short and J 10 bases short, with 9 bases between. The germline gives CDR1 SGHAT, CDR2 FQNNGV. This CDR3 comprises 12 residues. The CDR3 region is CASSLRQLEQFF. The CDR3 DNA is TGTGCCAGCAGCTTACGTCAACTAGAGCAGTTCTTC.

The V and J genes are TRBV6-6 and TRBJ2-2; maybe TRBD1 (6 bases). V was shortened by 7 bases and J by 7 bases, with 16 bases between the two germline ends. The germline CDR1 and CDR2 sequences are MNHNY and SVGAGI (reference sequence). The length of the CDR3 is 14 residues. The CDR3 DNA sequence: TGTGCCAGCACCCAGGGGAGTGCGTACGGGGAGCTGTTTTTT. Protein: CASTQGSAYGELFF.

For the CDR3, the DNA is TGTGCCAGCAGCGTCCGTAGCACCGCGGTCACAGATACGCAGTATTTT. It specifies CASSVRSTAVTDTQYF. The chain links TRBV9 to TRBJ2-3, with D uncertain. Trimming left V 2 bases short and J 2 bases short, with 15 bases between. The CDR3 is 16 amino acids. The germline gives CDR1 SGDLS, CDR2 YYNGEE. The variable domain in full, completed from reference TRBV9 and TRBJ2-3, reads DSGVTQTPKHLITATGQRVTLRCSPRSGDLSVYWYQQSLDQGLQFLIQYYNGEERAKGNILERFSAQQFPDLHSELNLSSLELGDSALYFCASSVRSTAVTDTQYFGPGTRLTVL.

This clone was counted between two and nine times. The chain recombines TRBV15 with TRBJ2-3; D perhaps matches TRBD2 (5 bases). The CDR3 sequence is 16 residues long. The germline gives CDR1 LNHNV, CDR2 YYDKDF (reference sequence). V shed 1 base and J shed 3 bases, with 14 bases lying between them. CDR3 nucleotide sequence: TGTGCCACCAGCAGAGGGAGGTCGGACGGAACAGATACGCAGTATTTT. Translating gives CATSRGRSDGTDTQYF.

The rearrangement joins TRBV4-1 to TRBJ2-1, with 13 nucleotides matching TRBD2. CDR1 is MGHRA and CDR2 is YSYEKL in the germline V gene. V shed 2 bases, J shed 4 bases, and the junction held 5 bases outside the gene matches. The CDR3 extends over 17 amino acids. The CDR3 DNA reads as TGCGCCAGCAGCCAAACCGGGACTAGCGGGGAGTACAATGAGCAGTTCTTC. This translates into CASSQTGTSGEYNEQFF.